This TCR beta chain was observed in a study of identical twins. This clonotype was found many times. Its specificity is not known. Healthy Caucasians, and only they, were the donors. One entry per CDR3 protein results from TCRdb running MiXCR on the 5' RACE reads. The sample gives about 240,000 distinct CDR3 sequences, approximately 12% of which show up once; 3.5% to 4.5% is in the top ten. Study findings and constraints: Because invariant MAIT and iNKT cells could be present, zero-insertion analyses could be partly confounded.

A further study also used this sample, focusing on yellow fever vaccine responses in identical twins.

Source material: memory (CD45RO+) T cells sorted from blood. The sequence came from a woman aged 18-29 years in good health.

The CDR3, as DNA: TGTGCCACCGCAGCTAGACTTTCCTACGAGCAGTACTTC. Amino acid sequence: CATAARLSYEQYF. The chain uses TRBV24-1 and TRBJ2-7; D gene ambiguous. Germline loops: CDR1 KGHDR, CDR2 SFDVKD. The V end was cut by 9 bases, the J end by 1 base, with 12 bases between. This CDR3 contains 13 residues.